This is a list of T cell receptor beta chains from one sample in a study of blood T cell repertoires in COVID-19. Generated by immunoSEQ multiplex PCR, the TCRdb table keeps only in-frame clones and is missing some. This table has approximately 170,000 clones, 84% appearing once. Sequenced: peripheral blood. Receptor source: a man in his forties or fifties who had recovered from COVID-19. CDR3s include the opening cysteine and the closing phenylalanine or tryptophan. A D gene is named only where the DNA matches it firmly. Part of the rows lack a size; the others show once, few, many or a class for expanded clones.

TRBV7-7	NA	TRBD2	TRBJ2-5	CASSSSSGGETQYF	TGTGCTAGCAGCTCGTCTAGCGGGGGAGAGACCCAGTACTTC
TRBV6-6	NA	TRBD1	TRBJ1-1	CASSYGTGVNTEAFF	TGTGCCAGCAGTTATGGGACAGGGGTGAACACTGAAGCTTTCTTT
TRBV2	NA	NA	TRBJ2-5	CASSPTSVSETQYF	TGTGCCAGCAGTCCAACTAGTGTCTCGGAGACCCAGTACTTC
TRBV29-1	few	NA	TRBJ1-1	CSVEDAPPEGAEAFF	TGCAGCGTTGAAGATGCCCCCCCTGAGGGGGCTGAAGCTTTCTTT
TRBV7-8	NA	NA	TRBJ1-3	CASSPLVMTGSGNTIYF	TGTGCCAGCAGCCCCTTAGTAATGACTGGCTCTGGAAACACCATATATTTT
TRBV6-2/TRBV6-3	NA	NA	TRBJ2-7	CASSSHSTGTPYEQYF	TGTGCCAGCAGTTCACATTCCACCGGGACACCCTACGAGCAGTACTTC
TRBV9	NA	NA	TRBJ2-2	CASSAGTGELFF	TGTGCCAGCAGCGCGGGGACCGGGGAGCTGTTTTTT
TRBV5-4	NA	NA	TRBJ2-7	CASSAAAGTSYEQYF	TGTGCCAGCAGCGCCGCGGCGGGGACCTCCTACGAGCAGTACTTC
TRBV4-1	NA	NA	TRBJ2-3	CASREAAFSVTDTQYF	TGCGCCAGCAGGGAGGCGGCCTTTAGCGTCACAGATACGCAGTATTTT
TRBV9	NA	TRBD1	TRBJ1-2	CASSIGQGGDGYTF	TGTGCCAGCAGCATTGGACAGGGCGGGGATGGCTACACCTTC